The rows below give T cell receptor beta chains drawn from one sample of a study of blood T cell repertoires in COVID-19. Some clones are missing from TCRdb's copy, which holds only in-frame ones; the method was immunoSEQ multiplex PCR. The sample holds under 350,000 clones; around nine tenths are singletons and the top ten take about 1.2%. The sequencing input was peripheral blood. The receptors were gathered from a man between 70 and 80 years old with acute or convalescent COVID-19. Each CDR3 is given with its conserved first and last residue. D genes are given only for firm matches. Clone size is not always given. Where it is, it says once, few, many or a class for expanded clones.

clone size	V gene	J gene	D gene	CDR3 protein	CDR3 DNA
-	TRBV10-3	TRBJ2-1	TRBD1	CAISDQTGTGDNEQFF	TGTGCCATCAGTGACCAAACCGGGACAGGTGACAATGAGCAGTTCTTC
-	TRBV27	TRBJ1-2	TRBD1	CASSLRGGFNYGYTF	TGTGCCAGCAGTTTGCGAGGGGGCTTTAACTATGGCTACACCTTC
-	TRBV14	TRBJ1-2	-	CASSQDQIVSGYTF	TGTGCCAGCAGCCAAGATCAGATTGTAAGTGGCTACACCTTC
-	TRBV9	TRBJ1-6	TRBD1	CASAAGQGNNSPLHF	TGTGCCAGCGCCGCCGGACAGGGGAATAATTCACCCCTCCACTTT
-	TRBV4-3	TRBJ1-6	-	CASSQTPRDSPLHF	TGCGCCAGCAGCCAAACTCCTAGAGATTCACCCCTCCACTTT
-	TRBV5-1	TRBJ2-3	TRBD2	CASSLGGTSGSGDTQYF	TGCGCCAGCAGCTTGGGCGGTACTAGCGGGAGCGGTGATACGCAGTATTTT
-	TRBV11-2	TRBJ2-7	-	CASSLEGGAGYEQYF	TGTGCCAGCAGCTTAGAAGGGGGAGCGGGATACGAGCAGTACTTC
-	TRBV3-1/TRBV3-2	TRBJ1-2	TRBD1	CASSPTGGLYGYTF	TGTGCCAGCAGCCCCACAGGGGGACTCTATGGCTACACCTTC
-	TRBV7-2	TRBJ2-1	TRBD2	CAGGLAGGWNEQFF	TGTGCCGGGGGACTAGCGGGAGGATGGAATGAGCAGTTCTTC
-	TRBV2	TRBJ1-4	-	CASRTGNANEKLFF	TGTGCCAGCCGGACCGGGAATGCTAATGAAAAACTGTTTTTT
-	TRBV7-3	TRBJ1-6	TRBD1	CASSLSGQAISPLHF	TGTGCCAGCAGCTTAAGCGGACAGGCCATTTCACCCCTCCACTTT
-	TRBV6-2/TRBV6-3	TRBJ2-5	TRBD2	CASSRTSGGQETQYF	TGTGCCAGCAGTCGGACTAGCGGGGGTCAAGAGACCCAGTACTTC
-	TRBV6-5	TRBJ1-2	-	CASSYAGGYTF	TGTGCCAGCAGTTACGCGGGGGGCTACACCTTC
-	TRBV7-9	TRBJ2-7	-	CASSLLSFGEQYF	TGTGCCAGCAGCTTATTGTCGTTCGGCGAGCAGTACTTC
-	TRBV30	TRBJ2-2	-	CAWSVLQGYSGELFF	TGTGCCTGGAGTGTACTCCAGGGGTATTCCGGGGAGCTGTTTTTT
many	TRBV6-2/TRBV6-3	TRBJ1-1	-	CASSYVGHRVTEAFF	TGTGCCAGCAGTTACGTCGGTCACAGGGTAACTGAAGCTTTCTTT
-	TRBV28	TRBJ2-7	TRBD1	CASRTGDSYEQYF	TGTGCCAGCAGGACAGGGGATTCCTACGAGCAGTACTTC
-	TRBV5-6	TRBJ2-5	TRBD1	CASSLRTGVIETQYF	TGTGCCAGCAGCTTGAGGACAGGGGTAATAGAGACCCAGTACTTC
-	TRBV19	TRBJ1-1	TRBD1	CASSITGGRTEAFF	TGTGCCAGTAGTATAACAGGGGGTAGGACTGAAGCTTTCTTT
-	TRBV27	TRBJ2-7	TRBD1	CASSRQGFVYEQYF	TGTGCCAGCAGTAGACAGGGTTTCGTCTACGAGCAGTACTTC